The clone carrying this T cell receptor (beta chain) has at least ten counts. Its antigen is unknown. The time point denotes: persistent/refractory GD, antithyroid drugs over 5 years with positive TRAb. PBMCs provided the RNA from which the TCR library was made. The EDTA tubes were filled with around 9.2 milliliters of drawn peripheral blood. The sample belongs to a study of regulatory T cells in long-lasting Graves disease. Assembly of TCR beta libraries relied on iRepertoire HTBI primers together with Arm-PCR of CDR3 regions. TCRdb reprocessed the multiplex PCR reads via MiXCR and lists one record per CDR3 protein. The data contain around 450,000 distinct CDR3 sequences, roughly 21% of them seen just once; the ten biggest clones take up approximately 6.4%. Study outcomes and limitations: Persistent Graves' patients showed reduced TCR diversity versus newly diagnosed patients.

There are 14 residues in the CDR3. V lost 6 bases to trimming and J lost 8 bases, with 16 bases between them. Sequences were derived from peripheral blood mononuclear cells (PBMCs), sampled when the disease was refractory, from a patient treated with antithyroid drugs. This sequence originates from a female donor with Graves disease. The J gene is TRBJ2-2, the V gene TRBV12-3 or TRBV12-4, with a possible D match to TRBD1 (6 bases). CDR3 sequence reads: CASSFPYRVGELFF. CDR3 DNA: TGTGCCAGCAGCTTCCCATACAGGGTGGGGGAGCTGTTTTTT.